The present T cell receptor (beta chain) was sequenced within a study of T cells in Graves' hyperthyroidism and ophthalmopathy. Overall study findings and caveats: Ophthalmopathy and stable hyperthyroidism were told apart by a 13 V-J model.

Amplified TCR beta CDR3 regions derived from RNA transcripts. The HTBI set primed first-round TCR CDR3 RT-PCR. TCRdb passed the multiplex PCR reads through MiXCR, listing each CDR3 protein once. The top ten clones hold 44% of a sample with roughly 510,000 distinct CDR3 sequences, around 50% of them seen once. About this clonotype itself: Its specificity is not known.

The CDR3 is made up of 18 amino acids. With V trimmed by 2 bases and J by 4 bases, 10 bases remained unmatched. In germline, CDR1 is ENHRY, CDR2 SYGVKD. Clinical symptoms, serum thyroxine, TRAb, thyroid ultrasound and orbital computed tomography informed diagnoses. This receptor was taken from an adult woman with Graves' disease, either hyperthyroidism or ophthalmopathy (not recorded which). Sequencing used peripheral blood or thyroid tissue (not recorded which). J is TRBJ1-6 and V is TRBV10-3; 8 nucleotides line up with TRBD1. Here the CDR3 DNA reads TGTGCCATCAGTGAGCAGGGGGCTCCGGGTGGGTATAATTCACCCCTCCACTTT. Amino acid sequence: CAISEQGAPGGYNSPLHF.